These 17 T cell receptor beta chains share one sample of origin, sequenced in a study of PD-L1 blockade in urothelial cancer. The repertoire was sequenced with immunoSEQ multiplex PCR; TCRdb's copy has only in-frame clones and lacks some. The sample consists of 60,000 or so clones, 82% of them appearing once. The specimen was PBMCs, collected around atezolizumab (anti-PD-L1) treatment. Receptor source: a man between 70 and 80 years old with urothelial cancer.

V usage is TRBV19 and J usage is TRBJ2-7; 9 bases line up with TRBD2. Per the germline V gene, CDR1 is LNHDA and CDR2 is SQIVND (reference sequence). V lost 6 bases, J lost 0 bases, and 6 bases stayed unmatched. There are 15 residues in the CDR3. The CDR3 DNA reads TGTGCCAGTAGCCAGACTAGCGGAAACTCCTACGAGCAGTACTTC. Translating it yields CASSQTSGNSYEQYF.

This chain connects TRBV7-9 to TRBJ1-2; 10 positions match TRBD1. The CDR3 contains 16 residues. Germline loops: CDR1 SEHNR, CDR2 FQNEAQ (reference sequence). V dropped 1 base and J dropped 8; count of bases not matched to a gene: 10. The CDR3 protein is CASSLDQTGGAKGYTF. The CDR3 DNA is TGTGCCAGCAGCTTAGATCAGACAGGGGGCGCGAAGGGCTACACCTTC.

CDR3 residues: CASSRGRGSRTEAFF. In nucleotides, the CDR3 is TGTGCCAGTAGTAGGGGGAGGGGGTCGCGCACTGAAGCTTTCTTT. The J gene is TRBJ1-1, the V gene TRBV19; tentative D call: TRBD1 (6 bases). Germline CDR1 LNHDA, CDR2 SQIVND (reference sequence). This CDR3 has 15 residues. Trimming stripped 4 bases from V and 4 bases from J, with 16 bases between. Looking up the rest from reference TRBV19 and TRBJ1-1 gives the full variable domain: DGGITQSPKYLFRKEGQNVTLSCEQNLNHDAMYWYRQDPGQGLRLIYYSQIVNDFQKGDIAEGYSVSREKKESFPLTVTSAQKNPTAFYLCASSRGRGSRTEAFFGQGTRLTVV.

The rearrangement uses TRBV18 and TRBJ2-3; 9 bases are shared with TRBD2. Unmatched junction bases numbered 6, after V lost 2 bases and J lost 3 bases. The CDR3 totals 16 residues. The V gene's germline CDR1 is KGHSH and CDR2 LQKENI. The CDR3: CASSPVLAGATDTQYF. The CDR3 region has the DNA TGTGCCAGCTCACCAGTCTTAGCGGGAGCAACAGATACGCAGTATTTT.

The J gene is TRBJ2-2, the V gene TRBV7-6, with a possible D match to TRBD2 (6 bases). V was cut by 4 bases and J by 6 bases, with 15 bases left in between. Germline V gene lookup returns CDR1 SGHVS and CDR2 FNYEAQ. CDR3 length: 15 residues. The DNA for the CDR3 is TGTGCCAGCAGCTGGGCCGGGACTCCCCCCGGGGAGCTGTTTTTT. Translating gives CASSWAGTPPGELFF. Full variable domain (missing parts from reference TRBV7-6 and TRBJ2-2): GAGVSQSPRYKVTKRGQDVALRCDPISGHVSLYWYRQALGQGPEFLTYFNYEAQQDKSGLPNDRFSAERPEGSISTLTIQRTEQRDSAMYRCASSWAGTPPGELFFGEGSRLTVL.

The V and J genes are TRBV12-5 and TRBJ2-5; 8 nucleotides align to TRBD2. CDR3 size: 16 residues. CDR1 is LGHNT and CDR2 is FRNRAP in the germline V gene. V lost 4 bases, J lost 0 bases, and 7 bases stayed unmatched. CDR3 sequence reads: CASGYLTSGYQETQYF. CDR3 nucleotides: TGTGCTAGTGGTTACCTCACTAGCGGATACCAAGAGACCCAGTACTTC.

The chain links TRBV19 to TRBJ2-3, with 8 bases lining up with TRBD2. V lost 5 bases to trimming and J lost 4 bases; unmatched junction nucleotides: 5. This CDR3 is 14 amino acids long. Germline loops: CDR1 LNHDA, CDR2 SQIVND (reference sequence). The CDR3 DNA reads TGTGCCAGTAGTGGACTAGCCGGTTCAGATACGCAGTATTTT. Its protein product is CASSGLAGSDTQYF.

CDR3 DNA sequence: TGTGCCTCAACTAAATACCGGACAGGAACTGAAGCTTTCTTT. It translates to CASTKYRTGTEAFF. The chain links TRBV7-9 to TRBJ1-1, with TRBD1 matching 7 bases. The CDR3 spans 14 residues. The V gene end was trimmed by 11 bases and the J gene end by 5 bases; junction bases not matched to a gene: 14. Germline V gene sequence: CDR1 SEHNR, CDR2 FQNEAQ (reference sequence).

This clone was counted once. V is TRBV19 and J is TRBJ1-2; TRBD1 might be the D (5 bases). The CDR3 totals 12 residues. The germline gives CDR1 LNHDA, CDR2 SQIVND (reference sequence). Trimming shortened V by 3 bases and J by 8 bases, and 10 bases separated the two germline ends. CDR3 protein: CASSIRGVGYTF. The CDR3 nucleotides are TGTGCCAGTAGTATTCGGGGGGTCGGCTACACCTTC.

In its sample, this clone was seen once. The V gene is TRBV28, the J gene TRBJ1-5; 8 bases match TRBD1. Germline CDR1 and CDR2: MDHEN and SYDVKM. The CDR3 totals 18 residues. The trim removed 5 bases at V and 0 bases at J, leaving 12 bases unmatched. The CDR3 DNA is TGTGCCAGCAGTGAACCGGGACAGGTAACGACTAGCAATCAGCCCCAGCATTTT. It codes for CASSEPGQVTTSNQPQHF.

In this sample, this clone turned up once. V usage is TRBV10-3 and J usage is TRBJ1-1, with TRBD1 as a possible D gene (5 bases). The CDR3 totals 13 residues. In germline, CDR1 is ENHRY, CDR2 SYGVKD. V was cut by 4 bases and J by 2 bases, with 8 bases left in between. CDR3 region: CAISGQSNTEAFF. The DNA of the CDR3 is TGTGCCATCAGTGGACAGTCTAACACTGAAGCTTTCTTT.

The genes are TRBV11-2 and TRBJ1-4; a weak D match, TRBD1 (5 bases). The V end lost 6 bases, the J end lost 0 bases, and 11 bases lay between the germline ends. Germline CDR1 is SGHAT and CDR2 is FQNNGV. The CDR3 is made up of 15 amino acids. The DNA of the CDR3 is TGTGCCAGCAGTCCCCCGGGGGCAACTAATGAAAAACTGTTTTTT. Its protein is CASSPPGATNEKLFF.

This clone was seen once. This rearrangement joins TRBV6-1 to TRBJ1-2; 8 nucleotides line up with TRBD1. The CDR3 loop spans 13 amino acids. Germline CDR1 MNHNS, CDR2 SASEGT. V dropped 1 base and J dropped 8; count of bases not matched to a gene: 3. CDR3 in amino acids: CASSEVAGGGYTF. The DNA of the CDR3 is TGTGCCAGCAGTGAAGTGGCAGGGGGCGGCTACACCTTC.

J is TRBJ1-2 and V is TRBV28; 10 bases fit TRBD1. The J segment lost 2 bases and the V segment lost 5 bases, leaving 8 bases of the junction unmatched. CDR1 is MDHEN and CDR2 is SYDVKM in the germline V gene. This CDR3 is built from 16 residues. CDR3 loop: CASSLPGQGPNYGYTF. CDR3 coding DNA: TGTGCCAGCAGTCTCCCGGGACAGGGGCCAAACTATGGCTACACCTTC.

This sequence joins TRBV6-6 and TRBJ2-1; a possible D gene is TRBD1 (5 bases). V gave up 10 bases and J gave up 5 bases, with 12 bases separating them. Germline-derived CDR1 and CDR2 are MNHNY and SVGAGI (reference sequence). This CDR3 is 12 amino acids long. CDR3 amino acids: CATLQVNNEQFF. CDR3 DNA sequence: TGTGCCACATTACAGGTGAACAATGAGCAGTTCTTC.

The chain recombines TRBV11-2 with TRBJ1-3; no firm D call. In germline, CDR1 is SGHAT, CDR2 FQNNGV. Trimming left V 5 bases short and J 0 bases short, with 8 bases between. The CDR3 loop spans 14 amino acids. CDR3 coding DNA: TGTGCCAGCAGCGCCAGTTTCTCTGGAAACACCATATATTTT. Its protein product is CASSASFSGNTIYF.

The chain links TRBV7-9 to TRBJ2-7, with a possible D match to TRBD1 (6 bases). The ends were cut back, 5 bases at V and 2 bases at J, with 7 bases in the middle. CDR3 length equals 12 residues. Germline CDR1 reads SEHNR; CDR2 reads FQNEAQ (reference sequence). CDR3 amino acids: CASSRDTYEQYF. CDR3 nucleotide sequence: TGTGCCAGCAGCAGGGACACCTACGAGCAGTACTTC. Supplemented by reference TRBV7-9 and TRBJ2-7, the full variable domain reads DTGVSQNPRHKITKRGQNVTFRCDPISEHNRLYWYRQTLGQGPEFLTYFQNEAQLEKSRLLSDRFSAERPKGSFSTLEIQRTEQGDSAMYLCASSRDTYEQYFGPGTRLTVT.